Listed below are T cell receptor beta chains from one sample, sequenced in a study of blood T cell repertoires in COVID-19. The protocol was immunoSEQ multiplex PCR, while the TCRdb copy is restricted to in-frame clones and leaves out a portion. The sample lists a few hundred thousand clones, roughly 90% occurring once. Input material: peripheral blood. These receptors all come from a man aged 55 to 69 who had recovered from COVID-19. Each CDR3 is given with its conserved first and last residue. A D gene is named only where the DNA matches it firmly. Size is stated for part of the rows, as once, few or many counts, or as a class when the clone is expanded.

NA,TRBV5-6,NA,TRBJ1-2,TGTGCCAGCAGCTTGGAGGGAGGGGGTCTCTATGGCTACACCTTC,CASSLEGGGLYGYTF
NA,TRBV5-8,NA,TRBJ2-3,TGTGCCAGCAGGGCAGGAGGCGGGGATACGCAGTATTTT,CASRAGGGDTQYF
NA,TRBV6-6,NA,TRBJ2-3,TGTGCCAGCAGCCTCTATCGGGCAGATACGCAGTATTTT,CASSLYRADTQYF
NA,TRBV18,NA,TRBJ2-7,TGTGCCAGCTCACCAGTACAGAGCTACGAGCAGTACTTC,CASSPVQSYEQYF
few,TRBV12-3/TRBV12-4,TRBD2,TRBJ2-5,TGTGCCAGCAGTGCTAGCGGGGAAGAGACCCAGTACTTC,CASSASGEETQYF
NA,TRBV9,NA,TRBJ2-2,TGTGCCAGCAGCGTACCACAGGGAACCACCGGGGAGCTGTTTTTT,CASSVPQGTTGELFF
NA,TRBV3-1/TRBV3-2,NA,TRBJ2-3,TGTGCCAGCAGCCAAACGGTGACTAGCACAGATACGCAGTATTTT,CASSQTVTSTDTQYF
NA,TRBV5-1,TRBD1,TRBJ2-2,TGCGCCAGCCGGCCGGGACAGGAGAGCACCGGGGAGCTGTTTTTT,CASRPGQESTGELFF
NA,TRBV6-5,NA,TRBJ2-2,TGTGCCAGCAGTTTCCCGGGATGGTACGGGGAGCTGTTTTTT,CASSFPGWYGELFF
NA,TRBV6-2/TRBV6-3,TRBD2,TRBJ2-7,TGTGCCAGCAGTTATCTGGCTAGCGGGGCCCTACGCTTACACGAGCAGTACTTC,CASSYLASGALRLHEQYF
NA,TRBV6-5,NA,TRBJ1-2,TGTGCCAGCAGGGAGGGACTTGATGGCTACACCTTC,CASREGLDGYTF
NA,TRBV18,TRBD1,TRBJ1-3,TGTGCCAGCTCACCCGGGACAGTCCGACACTCTGGAAACACCATATATTTT,CASSPGTVRHSGNTIYF
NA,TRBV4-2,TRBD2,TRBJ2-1,TGTGCCAGCAGCCAAGCTCGAGCGGGGGGGCTCAATGAGCAGTTCTTC,CASSQARAGGLNEQFF
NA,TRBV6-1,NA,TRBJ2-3,TGTGCCAGCAGTGAACACTACACAGATACGCAGTATTTT,CASSEHYTDTQYF
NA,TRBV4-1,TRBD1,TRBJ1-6,TGCGCCAGCAGCCAAGAAACAGGGGGCCCCAATTCACCCCTCCACTTT,CASSQETGGPNSPLHF
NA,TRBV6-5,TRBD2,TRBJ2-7,TGTGCCAGCATAGGCGGGGGGCCGCGTTACGAGCAGTACTTC,CASIGGGPRYEQYF
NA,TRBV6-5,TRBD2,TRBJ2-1,TGTGCCAGCACCCAGCGGGGGGGGTACAATGAGCAGTTCTTC,CASTQRGGYNEQFF
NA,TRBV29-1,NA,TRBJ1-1,TGCAGCGTTGAAGGGGCACAGGGTCTGAGCACTGAAGCTTTCTTT,CSVEGAQGLSTEAFF
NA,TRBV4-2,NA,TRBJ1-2,TGTGCCAGCAGCCAGGATCACGGGGTATACTATGGCTACACCTTC,CASSQDHGVYYGYTF
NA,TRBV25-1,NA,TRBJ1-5,TGTGCCAGCAGTGAATATAAATGGGGCGGAGATCAGCCCCAGCATTTT,CASSEYKWGGDQPQHF
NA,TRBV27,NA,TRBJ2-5,TGTGCCAGCAGAAGACAGCTTTGGGAGACCCAGTACTTC,CASRRQLWETQYF
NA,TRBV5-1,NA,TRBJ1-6,TGCGCCAGCAGCATCGGACAGCAATATAATTCACCCCTCCACTTT,CASSIGQQYNSPLHF
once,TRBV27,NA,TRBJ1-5,TGTGCCAGCAGACCGGACGGCGGGAGGAATCAGCCCCAGCATTTT,CASRPDGGRNQPQHF
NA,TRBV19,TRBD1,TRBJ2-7,TGTGCCAGTCAGAAACAGGGGGCCCCCTACGAGCAGTACTTC,CASQKQGAPYEQYF
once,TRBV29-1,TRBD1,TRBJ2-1,TGCAGCGTCGGGACAGGCAATGAGCAGTTCTTC,CSVGTGNEQFF
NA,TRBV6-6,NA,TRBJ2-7,TGTGCCAGTTATGGCGGATACCCCCCCTACGAGCAGTACTTC,CASYGGYPPYEQYF
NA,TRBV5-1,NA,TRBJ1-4,TGCGCCAGCAGCAGAGGGCTTGGTGAAAAACTGTTTTTT,CASSRGLGEKLFF
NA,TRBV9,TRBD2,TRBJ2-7,TGTGCCAGCAGCGTGACTAGCGGGGGGGCAGGGTACGAGCAGTACTTC,CASSVTSGGAGYEQYF
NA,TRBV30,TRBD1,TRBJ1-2,TGTGCCTGGAAAAGGACAGGGTATGGCTACACCTTC,CAWKRTGYGYTF
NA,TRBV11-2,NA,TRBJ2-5,TGTGCCAGCAGCCGTGGACAATTGAAAGAGACCCAGTACTTC,CASSRGQLKETQYF
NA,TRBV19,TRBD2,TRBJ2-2,TGTGCCAGTAGTACCGGGACTAGCATAAGCCGGGAGCTGTTTTTT,CASSTGTSISRELFF
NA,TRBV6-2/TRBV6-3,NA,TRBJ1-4,TGTGCCAGCAGTTATTTTTTCCCCGCGGCTAATGAAAAACTGTTTTTT,CASSYFFPAANEKLFF
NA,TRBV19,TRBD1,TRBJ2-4,TGTGCCAGTAGTCCGGGGACAGGGGCAATAGCCAAAAACATTCAGTACTTC,CASSPGTGAIAKNIQYF
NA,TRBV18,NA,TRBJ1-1,TGTGCCAGCTCACTGGCAGGGGACACTGAAGCTTTCTTT,CASSLAGDTEAFF
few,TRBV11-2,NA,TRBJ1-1,TGTGCCAGCAGCCCGGCGGGAAAGAACACTGAAGCTTTCTTT,CASSPAGKNTEAFF
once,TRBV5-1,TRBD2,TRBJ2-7,TGCGCCAGCAGCTGGGGAACTAGCGGGGGGCTCTACGAGCAGTACTTC,CASSWGTSGGLYEQYF
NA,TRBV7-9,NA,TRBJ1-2,TGTGCCAGCAGCTTAGCGAACAGTCGCTACACCTTC,CASSLANSRYTF
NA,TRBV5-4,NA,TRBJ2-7,TGTGCCAGCAGAACAACAGGCCAATCCTACGAGCAGTACTTC,CASRTTGQSYEQYF
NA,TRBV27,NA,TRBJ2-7,TGTGCCAGCAGTTTGGACGGGGGGCGAAACGAGCAGTACTTC,CASSLDGGRNEQYF
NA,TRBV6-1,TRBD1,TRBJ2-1,TGTGCCAGCACTCCGGGACAGTGGGACAATGAGCAGTTCTTC,CASTPGQWDNEQFF
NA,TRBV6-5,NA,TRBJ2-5,TGTGCCAGCAGTTACCAACAGAGTATTGGGGGCGGGACCCAGTACTTC,CASSYQQSIGGGTQYF
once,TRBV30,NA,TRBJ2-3,TGTGCCTGGAGTGTATTGAGGGGGAAGACAGATACGCAGTATTTT,CAWSVLRGKTDTQYF
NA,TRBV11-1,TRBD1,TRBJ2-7,TGTGCCAGCAGCTTAAGGAAGGACAGGTCCTACGAGCAGTACTTC,CASSLRKDRSYEQYF
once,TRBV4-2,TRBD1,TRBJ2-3,TGTGCCAGCAGCCTGACACGGACAGGGAGGACAGATACGCAGTATTTT,CASSLTRTGRTDTQYF
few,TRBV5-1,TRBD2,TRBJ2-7,TGCGCCAGCAGCCCTGGCGGGGGGGCCAGATACGAGCAGTACTTC,CASSPGGGARYEQYF
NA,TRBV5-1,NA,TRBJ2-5,TGCGCCAGCGCGGAGGTGGGGCGGGGGACCCAGTACTTC,CASAEVGRGTQYF
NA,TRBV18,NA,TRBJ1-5,TGTGCCAGCTCACCTAGCGACGGCAATCAGCCCCAGCATTTT,CASSPSDGNQPQHF
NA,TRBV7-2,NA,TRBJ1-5,TGTGCCAGCAGCTTAGGACAGCCTCAGCCCCAGCATTTT,CASSLGQPQPQHF